This TCR beta chain was captured by sequencing in a study of blood T cell repertoires in COVID-19. On the study more broadly: Samples taken during acute and convalescent COVID-19 were collected in the United States, Italy and Spain. T cells, B-cell-depleted T cells, or PBMCs provided the cDNA or gDNA that served as material.

Original processing notes: Reference gene primer amplification yielded estimated nucleated cell counts. Only in-frame clones appear in the TCRdb table, and some are missing; sequencing was by immunoSEQ multiplex PCR. From that table come the V and J calls and clone size; the DNA was used to work out D and trimming. The sample has roughly 250,000 clones; 65% to 90% are singletons. The CDR3 consists of 12 residues. Per germline, CDR1 SGHVS and CDR2 FNYEAQ. The V and J ends lost 2 bases and 7 bases respectively, with 3 bases between them. V is TRBV7-6 and J is TRBJ1-6, with unresolved D. This TCR came from an elderly woman with active or convalescent COVID-19. The sequenced sample was peripheral blood. The CDR3 DNA sequence: TGTGCCAGCAGCTTATCGAATTCACCCCTCCACTTT. Its translation is CASSLSNSPLHF.